A single sample gave rise to the 3 T cell receptor beta chains below, sequenced in a study of T cell clones after liver transplantation. Here immunoSEQ multiplex PCR was the method, and the copy in TCRdb shows in-frame clones only, minus some. This sample has some 110,000 clones, with 90% found just once. The sample consisted of CD4+ T cells from blood, taken 12 months after liver transplant. These receptors were collected from a human patient who received a liver transplant. The graft donor may be the source of some T cells.

The J gene is TRBJ2-7, the V gene TRBV27; TRBD1 agrees at 7 bases. CDR1 MNHEY and CDR2 SMNVEV come from the germline V gene (reference sequence). CDR3 length: 13 residues. The ends lost 5 bases at V and 3 bases at J; junction bases unmatched: 4. The CDR3 bases are TGTGCCAGCAGTCCGGGACAGAGCTACGAGCAGTACTTC. Protein: CASSPGQSYEQYF.

The chain links TRBV29-1 to TRBJ2-7; TRBD1 aligns across 7 bases. The CDR3 totals 14 residues. Germline CDR1 SQVTM, CDR2 ANQGSEA. V trimming: 5 bases; J trimming: 2 bases; junction bases outside the gene matches: 9. CDR3 in amino acids: CSVRKDRPTYEQYF. DNA for the CDR3: TGCAGCGTTAGAAAGGACAGGCCAACCTACGAGCAGTACTTC.

This chain uses TRBV5-1 with TRBJ1-1; TRBD1 agrees at 7 bases. The CDR3 totals 15 residues. Trimming took 4 bases from V and 2 from J; bases not matched to a gene: 8. CDR1 and CDR2 (germline): SGHRS, YFSETQ. CDR3 sequence reads: CASSIQTGTNTEAFF. In DNA, the CDR3 is TGCGCCAGCAGCATCCAGACAGGGACAAACACTGAAGCTTTCTTT. The entire variable domain, with the rest obtained from reference TRBV5-1 and TRBJ1-1, is as follows: KAGVTQTPRYLIKTRGQQVTLSCSPISGHRSVSWYQQTPGQGLQFLFEYFSETQRNKGNFPGRFSGRQFSNSRSEMNVSTLELGDSALYLCASSIQTGTNTEAFFGQGTRLTVV.